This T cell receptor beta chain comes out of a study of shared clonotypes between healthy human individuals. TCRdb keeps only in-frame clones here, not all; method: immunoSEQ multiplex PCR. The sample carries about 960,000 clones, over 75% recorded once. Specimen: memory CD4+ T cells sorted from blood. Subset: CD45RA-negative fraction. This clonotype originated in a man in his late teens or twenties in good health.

CDR3 coding DNA: TGTGCCAGCAGTTTATCCCCGGGAGCTAGCTACGAGCAGTACTTC. It specifies CASSLSPGASYEQYF. The chain has TRBV27 and TRBJ2-7; maybe TRBD2 (6 bases). The germline V gene has CDR1 MNHEY and CDR2 SMNVEV (reference sequence). V lost 0 bases, J lost 3 bases, and 12 bases lay in between. The CDR3 is 15 residues long.